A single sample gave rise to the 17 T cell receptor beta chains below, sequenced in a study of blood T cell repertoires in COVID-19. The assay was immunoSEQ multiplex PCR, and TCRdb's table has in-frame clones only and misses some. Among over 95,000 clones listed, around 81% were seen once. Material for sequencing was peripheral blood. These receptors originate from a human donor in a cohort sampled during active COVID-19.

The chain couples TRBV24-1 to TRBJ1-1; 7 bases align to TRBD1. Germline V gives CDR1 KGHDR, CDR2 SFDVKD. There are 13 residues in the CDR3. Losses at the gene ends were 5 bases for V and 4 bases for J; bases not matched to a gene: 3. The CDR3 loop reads CATSAGTATEAFF. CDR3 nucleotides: TGTGCCACCAGTGCCGGGACAGCCACTGAAGCTTTCTTT.

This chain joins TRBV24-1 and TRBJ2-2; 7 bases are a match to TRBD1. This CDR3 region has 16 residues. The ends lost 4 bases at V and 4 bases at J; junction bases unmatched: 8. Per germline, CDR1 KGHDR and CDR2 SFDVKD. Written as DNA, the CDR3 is TGTGCCACCAGTGAAACAGGGGCCCCGGGCACCGGGGAGCTGTTTTTT. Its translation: CATSETGAPGTGELFF.

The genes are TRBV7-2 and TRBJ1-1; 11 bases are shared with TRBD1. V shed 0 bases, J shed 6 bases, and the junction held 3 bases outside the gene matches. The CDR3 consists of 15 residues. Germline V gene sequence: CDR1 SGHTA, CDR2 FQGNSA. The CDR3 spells CASSLALGQGAEAFF. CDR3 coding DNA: TGTGCCAGCAGCTTAGCGCTGGGACAGGGGGCTGAAGCTTTCTTT.

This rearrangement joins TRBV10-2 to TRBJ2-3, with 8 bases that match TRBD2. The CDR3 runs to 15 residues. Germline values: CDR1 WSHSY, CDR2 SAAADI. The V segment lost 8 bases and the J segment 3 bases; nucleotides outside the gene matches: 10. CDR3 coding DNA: TGCGCCAGCCGGGACGGGGGGGCGGTTACAGATACGCAGTATTTT. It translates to CASRDGGAVTDTQYF.

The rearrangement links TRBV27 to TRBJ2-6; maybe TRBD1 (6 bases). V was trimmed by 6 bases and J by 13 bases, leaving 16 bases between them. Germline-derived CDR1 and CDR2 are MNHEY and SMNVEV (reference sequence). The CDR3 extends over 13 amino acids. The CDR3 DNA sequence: TGTGCCAGCAGCCAGGACAGTCGTGGGGTCCTGACTTTC. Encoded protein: CASSQDSRGVLTF. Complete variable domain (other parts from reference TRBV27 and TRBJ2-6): EAQVTQNPRYLITVTGKKLTVTCSQNMNHEYMSWYRQDPGLGLRQIYYSMNVEVTDKGDVPEGYKVSRKEKRNFPLILESPSPNQTSLYFCASSQDSRGVLTFGAGSRLTVL.

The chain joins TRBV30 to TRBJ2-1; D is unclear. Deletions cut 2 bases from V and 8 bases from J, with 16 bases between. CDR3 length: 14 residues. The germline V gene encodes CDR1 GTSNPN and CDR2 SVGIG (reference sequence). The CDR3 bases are TGTGCCTGGAGTCCTGACTCGTTCGTCCATGAGCAGTTCTTC. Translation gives CAWSPDSFVHEQFF. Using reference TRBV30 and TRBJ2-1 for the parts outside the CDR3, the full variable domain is SQTIHQWPATLVQPVGSPLSLECTVEGTSNPNLYWYRQAAGRGLQLLFYSVGIGQISSEVPQNLSASRPQDRQFILSSKKLLLSDSGFYLCAWSPDSFVHEQFFGPGTRLTVL.

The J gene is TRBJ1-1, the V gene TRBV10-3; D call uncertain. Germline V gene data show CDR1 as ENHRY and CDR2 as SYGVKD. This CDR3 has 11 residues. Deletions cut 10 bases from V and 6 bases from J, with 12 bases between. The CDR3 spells CATGREAEAFF. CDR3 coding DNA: TGTGCCACGGGAAGGGAGGCTGAAGCTTTCTTT.

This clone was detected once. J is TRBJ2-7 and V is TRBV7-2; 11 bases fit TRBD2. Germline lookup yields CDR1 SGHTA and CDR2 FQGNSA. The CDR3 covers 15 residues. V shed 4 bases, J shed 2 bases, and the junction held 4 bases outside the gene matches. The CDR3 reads CASSSTSGGPYEQYF. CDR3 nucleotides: TGTGCCAGCAGCTCTACTAGCGGGGGACCCTACGAGCAGTACTTC.

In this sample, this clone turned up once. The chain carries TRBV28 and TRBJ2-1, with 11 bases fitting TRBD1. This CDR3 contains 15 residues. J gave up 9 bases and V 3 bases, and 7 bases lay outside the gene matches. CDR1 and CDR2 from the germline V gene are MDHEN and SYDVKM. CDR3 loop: CASSLGQGGQVEQFF. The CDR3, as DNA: TGTGCCAGCAGTTTGGGACAGGGGGGACAGGTTGAGCAGTTCTTC.

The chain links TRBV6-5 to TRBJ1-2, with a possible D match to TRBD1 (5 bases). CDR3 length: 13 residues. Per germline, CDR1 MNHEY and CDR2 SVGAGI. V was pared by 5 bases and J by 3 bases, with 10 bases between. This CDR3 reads CASSQGSDYGYTF. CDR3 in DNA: TGTGCCAGCAGTCAGGGTTCTGACTATGGCTACACCTTC.

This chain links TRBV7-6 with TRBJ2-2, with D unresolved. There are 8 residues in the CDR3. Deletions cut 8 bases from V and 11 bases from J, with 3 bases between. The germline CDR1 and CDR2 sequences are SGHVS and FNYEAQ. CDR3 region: CASPELFF. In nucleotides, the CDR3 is TGTGCCAGCCCAGAGCTGTTTTTT.

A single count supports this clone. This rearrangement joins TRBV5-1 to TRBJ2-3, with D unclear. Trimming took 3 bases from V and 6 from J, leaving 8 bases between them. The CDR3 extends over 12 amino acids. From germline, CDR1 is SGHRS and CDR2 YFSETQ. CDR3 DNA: TGCGCCAGCAGCTCCGCTGGCGATACGCAGTATTTT. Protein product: CASSSAGDTQYF. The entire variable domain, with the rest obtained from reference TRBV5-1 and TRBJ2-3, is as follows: KAGVTQTPRYLIKTRGQQVTLSCSPISGHRSVSWYQQTPGQGLQFLFEYFSETQRNKGNFPGRFSGRQFSNSRSEMNVSTLELGDSALYLCASSSAGDTQYFGPGTRLTVL.

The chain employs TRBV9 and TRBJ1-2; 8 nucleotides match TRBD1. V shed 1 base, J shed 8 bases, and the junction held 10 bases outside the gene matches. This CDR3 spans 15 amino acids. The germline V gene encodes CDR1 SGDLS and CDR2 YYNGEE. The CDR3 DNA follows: TGTGCCAGCAGCGTACAGGGGGCGGCATTGGGAGGCTACACCTTC. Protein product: CASSVQGAALGGYTF.

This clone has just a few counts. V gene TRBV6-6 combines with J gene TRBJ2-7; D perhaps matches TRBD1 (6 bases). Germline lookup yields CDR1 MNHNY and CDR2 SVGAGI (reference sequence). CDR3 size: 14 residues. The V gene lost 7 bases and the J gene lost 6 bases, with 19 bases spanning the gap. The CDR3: CASTIDRNPSEQYF. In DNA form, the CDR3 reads TGTGCCAGCACCATCGACAGGAACCCCTCCGAGCAGTACTTC.

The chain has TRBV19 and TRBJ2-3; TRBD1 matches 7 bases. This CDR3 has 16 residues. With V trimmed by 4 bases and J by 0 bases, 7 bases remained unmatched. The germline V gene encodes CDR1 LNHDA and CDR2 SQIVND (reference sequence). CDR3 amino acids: CASSTGQVTSTDTQYF. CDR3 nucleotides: TGTGCCAGTAGTACAGGACAGGTGACAAGCACAGATACGCAGTATTTT.

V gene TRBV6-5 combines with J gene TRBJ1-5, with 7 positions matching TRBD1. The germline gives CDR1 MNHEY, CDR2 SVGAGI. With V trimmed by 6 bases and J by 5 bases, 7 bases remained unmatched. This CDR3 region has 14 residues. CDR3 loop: CASRQTGWDQPQHF. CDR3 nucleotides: TGTGCCAGCAGACAGACAGGGTGGGATCAGCCCCAGCATTTT.

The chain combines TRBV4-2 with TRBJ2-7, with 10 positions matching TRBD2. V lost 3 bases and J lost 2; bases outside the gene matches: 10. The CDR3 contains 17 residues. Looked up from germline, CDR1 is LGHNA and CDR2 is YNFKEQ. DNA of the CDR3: TGTGCCAGCAGCCAGGCCTCTAGCGGGAGTTCTGCCTACGAGCAGTACTTC. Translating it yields CASSQASSGSSAYEQYF.